This T cell receptor (beta chain) was observed in a study of T-cell reconstitution after alpha-beta-depleted transplantation in children. Study-wide results and limits: T-cell counts and diversity at one year following transplant were attributed mainly to newly produced T cells.

The authors prepared the TCRbeta library with unique molecular identifiers. TCRdb processed the PCR reads anew with MiXCR; each CDR3 protein has one entry. The sample gives hundreds of thousands of distinct CDR3 sequences, 7.5% to 9.5% of which show up once; just under 6.5% is in the top ten. Many counts were recorded for this clonotype. Antigen unknown. Trimming took 6 bases from V and 5 from J, leaving 22 bases between them. The CDR3 contains 16 residues. This TCR was recovered from a male patient younger than 18 who had a stem cell transplant for acute lymphoblastic leukemia, so the T cells may come from the graft donor. This chain uses TRBV12-3 or TRBV12-4 with TRBJ1-1; the D gene is possibly TRBD1 (6 bases). The material was PBMCs, mostly from graft donor cells, obtained 180 days after TCRalphabeta/CD19-depleted stem cell transplant. The CDR3 DNA is TGTGCCAGCAGACCCCTACAGGGAGGGTCGAAGACTGAAGCTTTCTTT. It specifies CASRPLQGGSKTEAFF.